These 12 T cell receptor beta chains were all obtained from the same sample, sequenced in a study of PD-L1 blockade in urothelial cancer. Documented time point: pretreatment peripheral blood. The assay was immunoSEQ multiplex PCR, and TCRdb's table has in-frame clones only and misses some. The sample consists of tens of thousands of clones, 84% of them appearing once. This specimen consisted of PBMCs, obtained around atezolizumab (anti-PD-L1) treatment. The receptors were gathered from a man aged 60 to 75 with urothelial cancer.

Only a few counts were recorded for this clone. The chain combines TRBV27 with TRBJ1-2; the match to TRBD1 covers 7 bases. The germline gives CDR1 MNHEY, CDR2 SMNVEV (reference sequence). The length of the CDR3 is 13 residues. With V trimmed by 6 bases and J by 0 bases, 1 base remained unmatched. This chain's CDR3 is CASSDRANYGYTF. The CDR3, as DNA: TGTGCCAGCAGCGACAGGGCTAACTATGGCTACACCTTC.

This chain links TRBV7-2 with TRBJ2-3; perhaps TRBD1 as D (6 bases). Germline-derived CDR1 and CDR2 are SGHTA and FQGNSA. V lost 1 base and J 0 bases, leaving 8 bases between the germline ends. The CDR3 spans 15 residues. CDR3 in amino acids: CASSLDRVSTDTQYF. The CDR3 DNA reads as TGTGCCAGCAGCTTAGACAGGGTTAGCACAGATACGCAGTATTTT.

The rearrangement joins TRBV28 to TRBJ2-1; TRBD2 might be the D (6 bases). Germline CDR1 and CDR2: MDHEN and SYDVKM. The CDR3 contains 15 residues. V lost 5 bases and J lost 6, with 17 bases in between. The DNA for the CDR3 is TGTGCCAGCAGTCCCGAAGGGAAGGGAGGCAATGAGCAGTTCTTC. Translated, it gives CASSPEGKGGNEQFF. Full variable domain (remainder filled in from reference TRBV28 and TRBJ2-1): DVKVTQSSRYLVKRTGEKVFLECVQDMDHENMFWYRQDPGLGLRLIYFSYDVKMKEKGDIPEGYSVSREKKERFSLILESASTNQTSMYLCASSPEGKGGNEQFFGPGTRLTVL.

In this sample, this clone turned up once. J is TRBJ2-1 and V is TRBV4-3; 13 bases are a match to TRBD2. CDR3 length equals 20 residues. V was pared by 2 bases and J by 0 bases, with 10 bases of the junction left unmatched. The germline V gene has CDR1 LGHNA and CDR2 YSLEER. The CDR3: CASSQRIGLAGDVSYNEQFF. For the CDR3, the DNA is TGCGCCAGCAGCCAAAGGATAGGACTAGCGGGAGACGTCTCCTACAATGAGCAGTTCTTC.

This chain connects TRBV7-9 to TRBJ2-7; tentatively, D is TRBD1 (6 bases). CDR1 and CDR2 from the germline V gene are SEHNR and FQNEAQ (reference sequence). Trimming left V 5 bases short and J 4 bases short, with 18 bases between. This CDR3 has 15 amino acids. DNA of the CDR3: TGTGCCAGCAGCCCAGATGGGGGCTCCGCATACGAGCAGTACTTC. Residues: CASSPDGGSAYEQYF.

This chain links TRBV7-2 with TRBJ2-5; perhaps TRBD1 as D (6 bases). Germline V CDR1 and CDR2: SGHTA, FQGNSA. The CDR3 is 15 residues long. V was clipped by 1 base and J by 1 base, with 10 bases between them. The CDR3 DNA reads TGTGCCAGCAGCTTAGAGGGCAGGGGCCAAGAGACCCAGTACTTC. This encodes CASSLEGRGQETQYF.

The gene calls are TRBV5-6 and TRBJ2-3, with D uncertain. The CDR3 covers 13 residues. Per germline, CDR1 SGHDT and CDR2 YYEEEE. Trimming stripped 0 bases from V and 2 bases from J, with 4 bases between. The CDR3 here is CASSLASTDTQYF. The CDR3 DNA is TGTGCCAGCAGCTTGGCCTCCACAGATACGCAGTATTTT.

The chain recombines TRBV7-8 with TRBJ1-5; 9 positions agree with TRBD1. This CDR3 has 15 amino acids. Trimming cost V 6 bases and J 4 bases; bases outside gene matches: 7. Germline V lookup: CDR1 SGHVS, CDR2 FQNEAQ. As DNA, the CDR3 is TGTGCCAGCAGACGAGACGGGACAGGGAATCAGCCCCAGCATTTT. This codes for CASRRDGTGNQPQHF.

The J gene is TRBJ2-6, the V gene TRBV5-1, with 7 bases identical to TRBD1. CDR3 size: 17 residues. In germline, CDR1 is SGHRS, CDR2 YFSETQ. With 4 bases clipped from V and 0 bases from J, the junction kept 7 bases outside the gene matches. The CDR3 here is CASSLGTASSGANVLTF. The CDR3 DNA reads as TGCGCCAGCAGCCTAGGGACAGCAAGCTCTGGGGCCAACGTCCTGACTTTC.

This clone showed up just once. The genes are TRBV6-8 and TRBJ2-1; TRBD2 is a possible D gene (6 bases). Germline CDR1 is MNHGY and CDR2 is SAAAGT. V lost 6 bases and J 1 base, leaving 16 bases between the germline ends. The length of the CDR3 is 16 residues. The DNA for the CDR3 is TGTGCCAGCAGCTCCAGTGGGGGGTATTCCTACAATGAGCAGTTCTTC. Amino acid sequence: CASSSSGGYSYNEQFF.

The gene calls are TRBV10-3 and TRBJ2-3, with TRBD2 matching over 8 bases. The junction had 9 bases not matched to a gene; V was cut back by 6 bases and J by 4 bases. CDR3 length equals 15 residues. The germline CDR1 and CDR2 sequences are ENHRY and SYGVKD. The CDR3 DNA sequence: TGTGCCATCAGACAGAGCGCGGGAGGCGCAGATACGCAGTATTTT. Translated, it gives CAIRQSAGGADTQYF.

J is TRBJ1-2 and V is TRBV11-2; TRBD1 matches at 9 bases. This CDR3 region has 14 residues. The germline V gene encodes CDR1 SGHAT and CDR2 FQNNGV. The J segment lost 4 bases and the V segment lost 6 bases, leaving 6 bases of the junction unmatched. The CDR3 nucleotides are TGTGCCAGCAGTCCACAGGGGGCAGGCTATGGCTACACCTTC. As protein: CASSPQGAGYGYTF.